This T cell receptor beta chain was found in a study of T cells in Graves' hyperthyroidism and ophthalmopathy. Study outcomes and limitations: Most thyroid clonotypes expanded above 0.001 appeared in blood too.

Germline V CDR1 and CDR2: MNHNS, SASEGT. With 7 bases clipped from V and 0 bases from J, the junction kept 1 base outside the gene matches. The CDR3 sequence is 15 residues long. This clonotype was counted a few times. What it binds is not known. The TCR beta CDR3 regions underwent amplification using RNA transcripts as the source. Using the HTBI primer set, a first-round RT-PCR was run on the TCR CDR3. MiXCR, run by TCRdb on the multiplex PCR reads, gives a single entry per CDR3 protein. The profile shows some 300,000 distinct CDR3 sequences, roughly 19% of them singletons. Material: blood. The clonotype was recovered from a man aged 50 to 59 with Graves' ophthalmopathy. The rearrangement joins TRBV6-1 to TRBJ2-6; TRBD1 agrees at 9 bases. DNA for the CDR3: TGTGCCAGCACGACAGGGGGCTCTGGGGCCAACGTCCTGACTTTC. Amino acid sequence: CASTTGGSGANVLTF.